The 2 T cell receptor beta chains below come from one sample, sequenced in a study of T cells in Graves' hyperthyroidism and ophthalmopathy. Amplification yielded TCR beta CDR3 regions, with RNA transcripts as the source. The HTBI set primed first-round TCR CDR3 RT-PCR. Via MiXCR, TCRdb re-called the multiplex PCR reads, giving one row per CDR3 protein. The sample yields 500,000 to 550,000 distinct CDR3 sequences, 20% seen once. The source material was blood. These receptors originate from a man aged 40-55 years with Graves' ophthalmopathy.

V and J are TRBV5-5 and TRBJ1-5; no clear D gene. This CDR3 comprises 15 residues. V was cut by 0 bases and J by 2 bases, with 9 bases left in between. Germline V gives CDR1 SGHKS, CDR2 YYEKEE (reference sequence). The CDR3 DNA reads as TGTGCCAGCAGCTTGGAAGTTTTCGGCAATCAGCCCCAGCATTTT. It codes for CASSLEVFGNQPQHF.

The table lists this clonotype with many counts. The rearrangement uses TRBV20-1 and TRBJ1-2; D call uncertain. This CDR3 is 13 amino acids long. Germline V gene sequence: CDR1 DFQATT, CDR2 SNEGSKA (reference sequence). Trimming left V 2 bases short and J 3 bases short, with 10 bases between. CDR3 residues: CSARPGSYYGYTF. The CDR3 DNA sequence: TGCAGTGCTAGACCCGGCAGTTACTATGGCTACACCTTC.